Below, one T cell receptor (beta chain) is given with its context. The table came from immunoSEQ multiplex PCR; TCRdb's copy has only in-frame clones and leaves some out. The repertoire holds 13,000 or so clones, with about 76% as singletons. The data were taken from a study of control samples from healthy donors and cancer patients. The CDR3 contains 13 residues. CDR1 and CDR2 (germline): SGHVS, FQNEAQ. V dropped 2 bases and J dropped 4 bases, with 8 bases sitting between them. V gene TRBV7-8 combines with J gene TRBJ1-1, with D possibly matching TRBD1 (5 bases). This receptor was identified in a male donor with melanoma. What was sequenced was formalin-fixed, paraffin-embedded tissue. The CDR3 DNA follows: TGTGCCAGCAGCTTAAACAGGCTCACTGAAGCTTTCTTT. It encodes CASSLNRLTEAFF.